The clone carrying this TCR beta chain was counted only a few times. Time point given: patch test 1, 2 weeks after DPC sensitization. Treatment defined: therapeutic diphenylcyclopropenone sensitization with weekly scalp DPC. The starting material, unfractionated whole blood, was used for total RNA extraction. This sample is drawn from a study of human T cells and chemical hapten exposure. The CDR3 covers 14 residues. V lost 5 bases and J lost 9, with 14 bases in between. CDR1 and CDR2 (germline): SEHNR, FQNEAQ (reference sequence). Library preparation tagged each individual cDNA molecule with a unique molecular identifier. Each CDR3 protein is one row after TCRdb ran MiXCR on the RACE reads. This table has 60,000 to 80,000 distinct CDR3 sequences, 32% appearing once.

The rearrangement uses TRBV7-9 and TRBJ1-6, with D unclear. The source of this sequence is a man between 40 and 49 years old with alopecia areata. Some clones in this sample may be carry-over from other donors' samples. Material: whole blood, obtained in connection with sensitization to the hapten diphenylcyclopropenone (DPC). The CDR3 loop is CASSPASLGSPLHF. CDR3 nucleotide sequence: TGTGCCAGCAGCCCGGCCAGTCTCGGTTCACCCCTCCACTTT.